This T cell receptor (beta chain) was obtained from a study of CD4 and CD8 cells across lung adenocarcinoma regions. The germline CDR1 and CDR2 sequences are MNHNS and SASEGT. Deletions cut 7 bases from V and 0 bases from J, with 10 bases between. The CDR3 is made up of 14 amino acids. A single record per CDR3 protein comes from TCRdb applying MiXCR to the PCR reads. This table holds 5,000 to 8,000 distinct CDR3 sequences, approximately 49% found once. The chain links TRBV6-1 to TRBJ2-1; D gene ambiguous. The receptor was isolated from a female donor with lung adenocarcinoma. The CD4 and CD8 labels of this study may be unreliable. Sample: CD8+ T cells from the center of a lung tumor. The CDR3 protein is CASKISFSYNEQFF. The CDR3 DNA reads TGTGCCAGCAAAATCTCCTTCTCCTACAATGAGCAGTTCTTC.